The 10 T cell receptor beta chains below come from one sample, sequenced in a study of cytomegalovirus exposure and HLA in healthy donors. Both 60 Vbeta primers and 13 Jbeta primers went into the PCR. Sequencing was performed with immunoSEQ multiplex PCR; in TCRdb, only in-frame clones are kept and a portion is missing. This table holds around 200,000 clones, around 80% found once. The material sequenced was PBMCs. These receptors were collected from a man in his forties or fifties in good health and CMV-seropositive.

V and J are TRBV25-1 and TRBJ1-5; D is uncertain. This CDR3 has 13 residues. Per germline, CDR1 MGHDK and CDR2 SYGVNS. V lost 3 bases to trimming and J lost 4 bases, with 7 bases between them. Here the CDR3 reads CASSERENQPQHF. As DNA, the CDR3 is TGTGCCAGCAGTGAGAGAGAAAATCAGCCCCAGCATTTT.

V usage is TRBV7-9 and J usage is TRBJ1-1; D uncertain. Trimming shortened V by 3 bases and J by 6 bases, and 14 bases separated the two germline ends. This CDR3 region has 14 residues. CDR1 is SEHNR and CDR2 is FQNEAQ in the germline V gene (reference sequence). CDR3 bases: TGTGCCAGCAGCTTGACGACCACCCAGGCTGAAGCTTTCTTT. It translates to CASSLTTTQAEAFF.

The chain couples TRBV5-8 to TRBJ2-7; 7 bases are a match to TRBD2. This CDR3 has 15 amino acids. V dropped 4 bases and J dropped 0; count of bases not matched to a gene: 7. Per germline, CDR1 SGHTS and CDR2 YDEGEE. The CDR3 nucleotides read TGTGCCAGCAGCCTGACTAGCCGACGCTCCTACGAGCAGTACTTC. This codes for CASSLTSRRSYEQYF.

The V gene is TRBV5-1, the J gene TRBJ2-7; 7 bases map to TRBD1. Germline CDR1 is SGHRS and CDR2 is YFSETQ. Trimming cost V 0 bases and J 2 bases; bases outside gene matches: 11. CDR3 size: 17 residues. The CDR3 bases are TGCGCCAGCAGCTTGGGGGGCCGGGACAGAGAGACCTACGAGCAGTACTTC. It translates to CASSLGGRDRETYEQYF.

The rearrangement joins TRBV29-1 to TRBJ1-4; 7 positions match TRBD1. This CDR3 region has 13 residues. Per the germline V gene, CDR1 is SQVTM and CDR2 is ANQGSEA. The ends lost 6 bases at V and 5 bases at J; junction bases unmatched: 6. CDR3 sequence reads: CSVLTGRNEKLFF. In nucleotides, the CDR3 is TGCAGCGTCCTGACAGGGAGAAATGAAAAACTGTTTTTT.

The chain combines TRBV7-6 with TRBJ1-1, with D hard to call. CDR1 and CDR2 from the germline V gene are SGHVS and FNYEAQ. This CDR3 comprises 13 residues. V dropped 5 bases and J dropped 3 bases, with 10 bases sitting between them. CDR3 sequence reads: CASSRSPDTEAFF. Here the CDR3 DNA reads TGTGCCAGCAGCCGGTCCCCCGACACTGAAGCTTTCTTT.

The rearrangement uses TRBV13 and TRBJ2-1; 11 bases are a match to TRBD2. Trimming took 5 bases from V and 3 from J; bases not matched to a gene: 3. Germline loops: CDR1 PRHDT, CDR2 FYEKMQ (reference sequence). The length of the CDR3 is 15 residues. CDR3 DNA: TGTGCCAGCAGCACCGGGACTAGCGGCTACAATGAGCAGTTCTTC. Its protein is CASSTGTSGYNEQFF.

This chain connects TRBV19 to TRBJ2-3, with D possibly TRBD1 on 7 matching bases. Germline V CDR1 and CDR2: LNHDA, SQIVND (reference sequence). V lost 9 bases and J lost 6, with 19 bases in between. The CDR3 consists of 14 residues. The chain's CDR3 is CASLQTGRLDTQYF. The CDR3 region has the DNA TGTGCCAGCCTACAGACAGGGAGGTTGGATACGCAGTATTTT.

The CDR3 sequence is CASSLDRDQPQHF. The CDR3 DNA follows: TGTGCCAGCAGCTTAGACAGGGACCAGCCCCAGCATTTT. J is TRBJ1-5 and V is TRBV7-8; TRBD1 might be the D (6 bases). Germline V lookup: CDR1 SGHVS, CDR2 FQNEAQ. The CDR3 consists of 13 residues. V lost 1 base, J lost 7 bases, and 8 bases lay in between.

CDR3 coding DNA: TGTGCCAGCAGCTTGCTAGCCCCCACAGATACGCAGTATTTT. This sequence encodes CASSLLAPTDTQYF. The J gene is TRBJ2-3, the V gene TRBV5-5; TRBD2 might be the D (5 bases). This CDR3 spans 14 amino acids. V was cut by 1 base and J by 2 bases, with 8 bases left in between. The germline CDR1 and CDR2 sequences are SGHKS and YYEKEE (reference sequence).